The 4 T cell receptor beta chains below were found in one sample sequenced in a study of vaccination and CD4 T cells after COVID-19. Cultured CD4+ T cell DNA underwent sequencing with the Oncomine TCR Beta short-read assay. TCRdb recomputed calls from the PCR reads with MiXCR, one row per CDR3 protein. The sample consists of some 15,000 distinct CDR3 sequences, 73% of them appearing once. Their target antigens are unknown. Indicated treatment: approximately nine-day PBMC culture with coronavirus spike peptide pools or control peptides (ViraFEST assay). What was sequenced was CD4+ T cells from blood, cultured in vitro. Receptors originate from a human donor who had recovered from COVID-19.

This clonotype appeared a few times. The chain recombines TRBV6-1 with TRBJ1-5; D uncertain. The CDR3 sequence is 13 residues long. Looked up from germline, CDR1 is MNHNS and CDR2 is SASEGT. With 6 bases removed from V and 2 bases from J, the gap between germline ends came to 8 bases. CDR3 sequence: CASRGRGNQPQHF. CDR3 in DNA: TGTGCCAGCAGGGGAAGGGGCAATCAGCCCCAGCATTTT.

V gene TRBV30 combines with J gene TRBJ2-7, with 9 positions matching TRBD1. J lost 2 bases, V lost 0 bases, and 2 bases had no gene match. Germline V gene sequence: CDR1 GTSNPN, CDR2 SVGIG (reference sequence). The CDR3 has 14 amino acids. CDR3 in DNA: TGTGCCTGGAGTGTCCGGACAGGGGCCTACGAGCAGTACTTC. Amino acid sequence: CAWSVRTGAYEQYF.

This clonotype was picked up one time. CDR3 DNA sequence: TGTGCCACAGGGGGTTCGGGGGGCACTGAAGCTTTCTTT. This sequence encodes CATGGSGGTEAFF. V usage is TRBV10-3 and J usage is TRBJ1-1, with 7 nucleotides matching TRBD1. This CDR3 is built from 13 residues. Germline-derived CDR1 and CDR2 are ENHRY and SYGVKD. The V and J ends lost 10 bases and 4 bases, in that order; junction bases with no gene match: 9.

This chain uses TRBV19 with TRBJ2-7; D is unresolved. The germline V gene has CDR1 LNHDA and CDR2 SQIVND (reference sequence). V was trimmed by 3 bases and J by 2 bases, leaving 11 bases between them. CDR3 length equals 14 residues. CDR3: CASSIPGPAYEQYF. The DNA of the CDR3 is TGTGCCAGTAGTATCCCCGGGCCAGCCTACGAGCAGTACTTC.